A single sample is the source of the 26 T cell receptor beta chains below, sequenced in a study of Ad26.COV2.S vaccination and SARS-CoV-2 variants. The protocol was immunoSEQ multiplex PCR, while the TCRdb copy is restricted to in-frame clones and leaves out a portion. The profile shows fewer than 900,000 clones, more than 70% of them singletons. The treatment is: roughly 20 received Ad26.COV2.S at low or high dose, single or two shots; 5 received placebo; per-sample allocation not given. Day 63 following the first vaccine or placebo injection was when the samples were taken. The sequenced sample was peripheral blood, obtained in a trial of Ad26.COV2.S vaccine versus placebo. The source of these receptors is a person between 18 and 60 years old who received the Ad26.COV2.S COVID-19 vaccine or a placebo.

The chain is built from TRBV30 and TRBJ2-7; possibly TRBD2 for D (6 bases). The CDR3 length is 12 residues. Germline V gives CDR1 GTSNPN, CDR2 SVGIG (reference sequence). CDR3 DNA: TGTGTCCTGCAGGGAGGCTCCTACGAGCAGTACTTC. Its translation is CVLQGGSYEQYF.

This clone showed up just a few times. The CDR3 DNA is TGCGCCAGCAGCTTGGACTCCTCTGAGGAGCAGTACTTC. Translation: CASSLDSSEEQYF. V usage is TRBV5-1 and J usage is TRBJ2-7; D remains unclear. Deletions cut 0 bases from V and 7 bases from J, with 11 bases between. Looked up from germline, CDR1 is SGHRS and CDR2 is YFSETQ. The CDR3 spans 13 residues.

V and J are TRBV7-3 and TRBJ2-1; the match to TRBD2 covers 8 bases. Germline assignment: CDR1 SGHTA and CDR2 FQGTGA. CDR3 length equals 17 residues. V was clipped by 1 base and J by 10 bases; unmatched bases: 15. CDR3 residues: CASSLRGGSGVVGEQFF. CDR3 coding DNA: TGTGCCAGCAGCTTAAGAGGTGGTAGCGGGGTCGTGGGGGAGCAGTTCTTC.

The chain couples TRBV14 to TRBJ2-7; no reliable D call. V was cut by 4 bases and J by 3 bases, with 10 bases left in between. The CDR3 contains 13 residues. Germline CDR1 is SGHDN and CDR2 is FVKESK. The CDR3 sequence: CASSRGTLYEQYF. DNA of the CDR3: TGTGCCAGCAGCCGTGGAACCCTCTACGAGCAGTACTTC. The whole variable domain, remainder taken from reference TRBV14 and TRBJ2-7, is EAGVTQFPSHSVIEKGQTVTLRCDPISGHDNLYWYRRVMGKEIKFLLHFVKESKQDESGMPNNRFLAERTGGTYSTLKVQPAELEDSGVYFCASSRGTLYEQYFGPGTRLTVT.

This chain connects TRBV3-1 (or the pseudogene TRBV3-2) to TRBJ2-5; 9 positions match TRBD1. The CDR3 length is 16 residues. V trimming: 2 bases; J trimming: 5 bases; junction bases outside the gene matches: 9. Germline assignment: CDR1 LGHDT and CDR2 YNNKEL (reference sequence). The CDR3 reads CASSQWGQGGRETQYF. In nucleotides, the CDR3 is TGTGCCAGCAGCCAATGGGGACAGGGAGGCAGGGAGACCCAGTACTTC.

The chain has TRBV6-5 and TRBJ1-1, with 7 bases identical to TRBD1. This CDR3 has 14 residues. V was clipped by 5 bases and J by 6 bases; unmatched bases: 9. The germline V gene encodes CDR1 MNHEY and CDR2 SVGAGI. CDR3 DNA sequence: TGTGCCAGCAGTAGGCCCGGGACAGTCCCTGAAGCTTTCTTT. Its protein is CASSRPGTVPEAFF.

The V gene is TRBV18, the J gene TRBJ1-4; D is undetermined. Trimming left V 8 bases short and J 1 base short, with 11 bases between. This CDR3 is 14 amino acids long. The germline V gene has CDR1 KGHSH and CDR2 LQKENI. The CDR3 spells CASAQVGTNEKLFF. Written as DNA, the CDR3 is TGTGCCAGCGCCCAGGTCGGAACTAATGAAAAACTGTTTTTT.

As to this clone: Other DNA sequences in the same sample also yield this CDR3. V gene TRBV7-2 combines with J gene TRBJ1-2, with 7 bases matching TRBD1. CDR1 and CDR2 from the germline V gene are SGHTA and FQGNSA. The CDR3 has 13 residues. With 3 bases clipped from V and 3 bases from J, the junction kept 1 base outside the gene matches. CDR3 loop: CASSFTGDYGYTF. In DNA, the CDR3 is TGTGCCAGCAGCTTCACAGGGGACTATGGCTACACCTTC.

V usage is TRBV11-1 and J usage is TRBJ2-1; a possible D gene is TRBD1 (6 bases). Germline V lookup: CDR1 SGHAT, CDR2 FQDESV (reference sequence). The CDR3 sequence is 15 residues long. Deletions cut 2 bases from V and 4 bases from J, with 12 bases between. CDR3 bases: TGTGCCAGCAGCTTACAGGGGTTAGGGTACAATGAGCAGTTCTTC. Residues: CASSLQGLGYNEQFF.

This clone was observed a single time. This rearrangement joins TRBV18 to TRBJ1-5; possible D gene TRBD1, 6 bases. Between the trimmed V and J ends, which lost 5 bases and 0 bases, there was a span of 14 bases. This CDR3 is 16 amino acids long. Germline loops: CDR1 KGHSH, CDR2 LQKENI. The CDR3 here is CASSTKGGDSNQPQHF. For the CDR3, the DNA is TGTGCCAGCTCAACCAAGGGGGGGGATAGCAATCAGCCCCAGCATTTT.

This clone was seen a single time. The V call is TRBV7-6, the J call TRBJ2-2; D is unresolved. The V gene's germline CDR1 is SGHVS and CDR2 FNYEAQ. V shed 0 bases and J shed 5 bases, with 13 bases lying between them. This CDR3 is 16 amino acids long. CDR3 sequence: CASSLALGLGTGELFF. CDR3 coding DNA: TGTGCCAGCAGCTTAGCGCTCGGGCTTGGTACCGGGGAGCTGTTTTTT.

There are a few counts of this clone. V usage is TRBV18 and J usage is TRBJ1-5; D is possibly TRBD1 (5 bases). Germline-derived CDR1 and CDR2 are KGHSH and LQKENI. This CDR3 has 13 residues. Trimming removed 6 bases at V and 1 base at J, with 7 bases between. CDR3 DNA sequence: TGTGCCAGCTCTCGGGACAGCAATCAGCCCCAGCATTTT. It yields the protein CASSRDSNQPQHF.

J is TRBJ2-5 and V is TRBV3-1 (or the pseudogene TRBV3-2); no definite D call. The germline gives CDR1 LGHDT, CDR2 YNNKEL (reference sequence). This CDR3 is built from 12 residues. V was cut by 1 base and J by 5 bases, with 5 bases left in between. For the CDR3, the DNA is TGTGCCAGCAGCCAAGCGGCGGAGACCCAGTACTTC. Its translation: CASSQAAETQYF.

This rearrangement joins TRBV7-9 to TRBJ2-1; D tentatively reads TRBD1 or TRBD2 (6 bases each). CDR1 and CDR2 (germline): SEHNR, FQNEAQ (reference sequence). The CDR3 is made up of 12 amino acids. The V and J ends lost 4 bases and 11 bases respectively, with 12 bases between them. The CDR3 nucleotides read TGTGCCAGCAGCTCGGGGGCAGGGAAGCAGTTCTTC. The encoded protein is CASSSGAGKQFF.

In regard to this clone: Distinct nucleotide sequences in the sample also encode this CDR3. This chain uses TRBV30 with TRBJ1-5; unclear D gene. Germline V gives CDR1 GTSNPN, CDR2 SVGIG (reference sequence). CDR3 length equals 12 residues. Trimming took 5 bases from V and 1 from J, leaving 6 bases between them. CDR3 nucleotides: TGTGCCTGGTCCGACAGCAATCAGCCCCAGCATTTT. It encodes CAWSDSNQPQHF.

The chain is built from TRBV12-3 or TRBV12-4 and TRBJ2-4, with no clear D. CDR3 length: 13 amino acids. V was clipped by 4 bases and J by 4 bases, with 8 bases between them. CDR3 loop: CASSWTEKNIQYF. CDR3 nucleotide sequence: TGTGCCAGCAGTTGGACGGAGAAAAACATTCAGTACTTC.

DNA of the CDR3: TGCGCCAGCAGCCCCGGGGGGGGAGCCGCGATCTACGAGCAGTACTTC. Residues: CASSPGGGAAIYEQYF. V gene TRBV5-1 combines with J gene TRBJ2-7; 8 bases map to TRBD2. CDR1 and CDR2 (germline): SGHRS, YFSETQ. Trimming took 4 bases from V and 3 from J; bases not matched to a gene: 12. The CDR3 spans 16 residues.

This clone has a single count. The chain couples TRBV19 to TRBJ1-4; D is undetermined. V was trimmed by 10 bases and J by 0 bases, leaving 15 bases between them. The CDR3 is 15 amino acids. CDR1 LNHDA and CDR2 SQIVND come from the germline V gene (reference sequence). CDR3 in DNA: TGTGCCACCGCCCCGCAGAAGTCAACTAATGAAAAACTGTTTTTT. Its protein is CATAPQKSTNEKLFF.

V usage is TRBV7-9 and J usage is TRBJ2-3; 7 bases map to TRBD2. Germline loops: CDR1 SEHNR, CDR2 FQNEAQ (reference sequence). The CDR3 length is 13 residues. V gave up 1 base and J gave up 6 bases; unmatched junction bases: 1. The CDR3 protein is CASSLVRGDTQYF. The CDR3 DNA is TGTGCCAGCAGCTTAGTGCGGGGGGATACGCAGTATTTT.

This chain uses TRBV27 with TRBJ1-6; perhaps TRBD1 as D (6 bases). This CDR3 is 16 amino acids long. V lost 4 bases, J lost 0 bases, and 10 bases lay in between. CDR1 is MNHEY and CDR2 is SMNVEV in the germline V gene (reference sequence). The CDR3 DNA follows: TGTGCCAGCAGTTCCCAGGACAGCTCCTATAATTCACCCCTCCACTTT. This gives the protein CASSSQDSSYNSPLHF.

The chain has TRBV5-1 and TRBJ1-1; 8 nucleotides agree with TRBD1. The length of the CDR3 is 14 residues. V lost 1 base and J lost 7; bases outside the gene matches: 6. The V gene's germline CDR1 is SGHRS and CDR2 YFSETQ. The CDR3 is CASSLTGGAGEAFF. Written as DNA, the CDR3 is TGCGCCAGCAGCTTGACAGGGGGAGCGGGTGAAGCTTTCTTT. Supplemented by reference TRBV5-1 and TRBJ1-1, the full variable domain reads KAGVTQTPRYLIKTRGQQVTLSCSPISGHRSVSWYQQTPGQGLQFLFEYFSETQRNKGNFPGRFSGRQFSNSRSEMNVSTLELGDSALYLCASSLTGGAGEAFFGQGTRLTVV.

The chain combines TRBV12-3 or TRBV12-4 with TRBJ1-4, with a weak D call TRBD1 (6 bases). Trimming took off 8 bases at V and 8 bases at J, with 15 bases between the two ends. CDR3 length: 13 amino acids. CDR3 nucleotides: TGTGCCAGCTGGCCGGGGGGCAACGAAAAACTGTTTTTT. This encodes CASWPGGNEKLFF.

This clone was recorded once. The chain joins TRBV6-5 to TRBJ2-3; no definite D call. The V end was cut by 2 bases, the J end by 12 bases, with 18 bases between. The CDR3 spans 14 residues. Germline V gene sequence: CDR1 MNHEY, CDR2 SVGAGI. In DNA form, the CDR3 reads TGTGCCAGCAGTTACCCAGATTTAGGAGCCTTACAGTATTTT. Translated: CASSYPDLGALQYF.

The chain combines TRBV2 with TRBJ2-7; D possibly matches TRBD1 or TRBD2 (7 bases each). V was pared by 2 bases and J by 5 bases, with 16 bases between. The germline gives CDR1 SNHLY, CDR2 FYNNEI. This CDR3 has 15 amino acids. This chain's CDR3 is CASSELGRGGHEQYF. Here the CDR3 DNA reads TGTGCCAGCAGTGAACTGGGCAGGGGGGGGCACGAGCAGTACTTC.

The chain's CDR3 is CASSRQAQSSGNTIYF. The CDR3 nucleotides are TGTGCCAGCAGTCGACAGGCCCAGAGCTCTGGAAACACCATATATTTT. The rearrangement uses TRBV6-6 and TRBJ1-3; TRBD1 might be the D (6 bases). Trimming pared 5 bases from V and 0 bases from J, leaving 14 bases between. CDR3 length equals 16 residues. Per germline, CDR1 MNHNY and CDR2 SVGAGI (reference sequence).

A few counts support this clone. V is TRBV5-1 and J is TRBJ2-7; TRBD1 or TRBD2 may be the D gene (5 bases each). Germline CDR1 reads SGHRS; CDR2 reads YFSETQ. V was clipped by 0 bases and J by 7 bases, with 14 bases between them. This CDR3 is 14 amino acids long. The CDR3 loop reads CASSLAEGMWEQYF. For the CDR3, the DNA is TGCGCCAGCAGCTTGGCCGAGGGGATGTGGGAGCAGTACTTC.